This T cell receptor (beta chain) was found in a study of blood T cell repertoires in COVID-19. Study background: Sample material is recorded as cDNA or gDNA derived from T cells, B-cell-depleted T cells, or PBMCs.

CDR1 and CDR2 (germline): LNHDA, SQIVND (reference sequence). With 2 bases removed from V and 1 base from J, the gap between germline ends came to 6 bases. The CDR3 has 13 amino acids. Sequencing used immunoSEQ multiplex PCR; TCRdb keeps in-frame clones, though not all of them. The repertoire includes 150,000 to 200,000 clones, roughly 82% of them detected once, and 7% sits in the top ten. This TCR came from a woman in her forties with COVID-19, enrolled during active disease. Sequencing used peripheral blood. The gene calls are TRBV19 and TRBJ2-7, with TRBD1 as a possible D gene (6 bases). CDR3 region: CASSIQGSYEQYF. The CDR3 DNA is TGTGCCAGTAGTATACAGGGGTCCTACGAGCAGTACTTC.